The following is a T cell receptor (beta chain) sequence with its context. The target antigen is unknown. Trimming took off 0 bases at V and 3 bases at J, with 14 bases between the two ends. This CDR3 region has 16 residues. CDR1 MNHEY and CDR2 SVGAGI come from the germline V gene. The data derive from a study of graft-versus-host responses after intestinal transplantation. Libraries were prepared by immunoSEQ multiplex PCR; TCRdb keeps only in-frame clonotypes and omits some of them. This sample has approximately 86,000 clones, with about nine tenths found just once. Study findings and constraints: Within the allografts of patients who had graft-donor T cell macrochimerism, graft-versus-host to host-versus-graft clonal ratios were high.

This sequence joins TRBV6-5 and TRBJ1-1; D is unresolved. The receptor was isolated from a human donor who received an intestinal transplant. The sequenced sample was unstimulated CD4+ T cells sorted from spleen or lymph node cells, obtained before intestinal transplant. CDR3: CASSYSMTGLDTEAFF. The CDR3 DNA reads TGTGCCAGCAGTTACTCGATGACGGGTTTGGACACTGAAGCTTTCTTT.